This T cell receptor (beta chain) was documented in a study of graft-versus-host responses after intestinal transplantation. General study results and limits: Peak circulating GvH clone levels were associated with early post-transplant HvG declines.

V shed 2 bases, J shed 2 bases, and the junction held 2 bases outside the gene matches. This CDR3 is built from 15 residues. CDR1 is SGHRS and CDR2 is YFSETQ in the germline V gene. The data were produced by immunoSEQ multiplex PCR, yet TCRdb's version contains in-frame clones alone and is incomplete. This table holds 80,000 to 90,000 clones, roughly 90% found once. In the case of this clone: What it binds is not known.

This receptor was taken from a human donor who received an intestinal transplant. V is TRBV5-1 and J is TRBJ1-2, with 11 bases identical to TRBD1. The sample was unstimulated CD4+ T cells sorted from spleen or lymph node cells, taken before intestinal transplant. CDR3 coding DNA: TGCGCCAGCAGCTTTCGGACAGGGGGCAACTATGGCTACACCTTC. Amino acids: CASSFRTGGNYGYTF.